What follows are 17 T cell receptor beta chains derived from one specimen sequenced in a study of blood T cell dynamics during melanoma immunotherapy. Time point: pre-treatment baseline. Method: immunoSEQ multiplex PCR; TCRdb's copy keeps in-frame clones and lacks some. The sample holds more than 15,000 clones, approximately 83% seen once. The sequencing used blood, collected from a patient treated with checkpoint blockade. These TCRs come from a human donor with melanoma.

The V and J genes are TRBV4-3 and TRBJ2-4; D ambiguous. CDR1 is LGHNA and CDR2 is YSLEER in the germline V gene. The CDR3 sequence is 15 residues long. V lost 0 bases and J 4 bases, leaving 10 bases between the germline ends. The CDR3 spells CASSQEEVPKNIQYF. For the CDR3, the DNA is TGCGCCAGCAGCCAAGAAGAGGTCCCAAAAAACATTCAGTACTTC.

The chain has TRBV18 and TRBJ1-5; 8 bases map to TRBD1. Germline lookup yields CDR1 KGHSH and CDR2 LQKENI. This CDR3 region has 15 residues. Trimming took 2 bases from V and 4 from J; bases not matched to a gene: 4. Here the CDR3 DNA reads TGTGCCAGCTCACCAATGGGACAGGAGAATCAGCCCCAGCATTTT. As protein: CASSPMGQENQPQHF.

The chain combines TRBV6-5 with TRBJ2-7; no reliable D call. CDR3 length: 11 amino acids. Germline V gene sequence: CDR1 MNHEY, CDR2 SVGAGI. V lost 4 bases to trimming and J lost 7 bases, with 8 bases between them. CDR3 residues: CASSSLWEQYF. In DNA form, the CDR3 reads TGTGCCAGCAGTTCCCTTTGGGAGCAGTACTTC.

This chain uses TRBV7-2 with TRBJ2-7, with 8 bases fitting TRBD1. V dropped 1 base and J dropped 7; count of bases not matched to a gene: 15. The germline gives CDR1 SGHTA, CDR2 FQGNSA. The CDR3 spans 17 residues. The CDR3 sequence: CASSLEGDRYIPREQYF. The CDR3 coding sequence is TGTGCCAGCAGCTTAGAGGGGGACAGGTACATACCCCGGGAGCAGTACTTC.

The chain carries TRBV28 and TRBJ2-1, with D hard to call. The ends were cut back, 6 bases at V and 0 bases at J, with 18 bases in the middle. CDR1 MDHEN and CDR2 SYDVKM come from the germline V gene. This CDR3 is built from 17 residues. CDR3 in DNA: TGTGCCAGCAGAGAACCGTATCTCCCCCACTCCTACAATGAGCAGTTCTTC. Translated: CASREPYLPHSYNEQFF.

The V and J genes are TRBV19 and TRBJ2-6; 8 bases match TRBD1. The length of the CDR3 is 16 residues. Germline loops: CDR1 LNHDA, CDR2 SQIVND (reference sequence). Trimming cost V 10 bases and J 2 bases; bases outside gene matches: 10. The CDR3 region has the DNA TGTGCCACCCGGGACAGGAAGACTCCTGGGGCCAACGTCCTGACTTTC. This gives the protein CATRDRKTPGANVLTF.

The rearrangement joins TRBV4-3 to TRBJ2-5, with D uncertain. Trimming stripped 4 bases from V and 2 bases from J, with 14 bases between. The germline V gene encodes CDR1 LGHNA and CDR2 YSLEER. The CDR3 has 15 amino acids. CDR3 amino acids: CASSLGLGGQETQYF. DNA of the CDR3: TGCGCCAGCAGCCTTGGCTTAGGCGGTCAAGAGACCCAGTACTTC.

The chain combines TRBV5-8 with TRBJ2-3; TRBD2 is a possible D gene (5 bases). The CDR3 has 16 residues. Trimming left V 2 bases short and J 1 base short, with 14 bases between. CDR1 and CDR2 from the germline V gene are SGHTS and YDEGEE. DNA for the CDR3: TGTGCCAGCAGCTTACTGGGAGATGGGGGCACAGATACGCAGTATTTT. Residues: CASSLLGDGGTDTQYF.

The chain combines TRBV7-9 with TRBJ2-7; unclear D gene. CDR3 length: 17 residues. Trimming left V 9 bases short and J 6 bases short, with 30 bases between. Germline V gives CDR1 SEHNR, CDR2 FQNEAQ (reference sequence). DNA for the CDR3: TGTGCCAGGAAGGACGTGCTGTCAGTCCATCCCCATCTCGAGCAGTACTTC. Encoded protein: CARKDVLSVHPHLEQYF.

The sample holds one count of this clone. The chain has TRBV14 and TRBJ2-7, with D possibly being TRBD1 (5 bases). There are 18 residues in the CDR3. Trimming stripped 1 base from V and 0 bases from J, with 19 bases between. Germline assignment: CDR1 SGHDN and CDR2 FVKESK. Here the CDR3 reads CASSQGGSVSGISYEQYF. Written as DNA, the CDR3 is TGTGCCAGCAGCCAAGGTGGAAGTGTTTCAGGGATCTCCTACGAGCAGTACTTC.

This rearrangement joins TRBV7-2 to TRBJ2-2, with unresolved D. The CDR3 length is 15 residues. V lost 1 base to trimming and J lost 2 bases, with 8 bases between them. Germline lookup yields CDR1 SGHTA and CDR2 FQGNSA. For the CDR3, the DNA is TGTGCCAGCAGCTTAGGCAACATTAACACCGGGGAGCTGTTTTTT. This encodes CASSLGNINTGELFF.

The CDR3 DNA is TGTGCCAGCACCGAGTCTTATCGGGGATCACCCCTCCACTTT. Protein sequence: CASTESYRGSPLHF. The chain couples TRBV28 to TRBJ1-6, with D unresolved. From germline, CDR1 is MDHEN and CDR2 SYDVKM. This CDR3 region has 14 residues. V was shortened by 7 bases and J by 10 bases, with 17 bases between the two germline ends.

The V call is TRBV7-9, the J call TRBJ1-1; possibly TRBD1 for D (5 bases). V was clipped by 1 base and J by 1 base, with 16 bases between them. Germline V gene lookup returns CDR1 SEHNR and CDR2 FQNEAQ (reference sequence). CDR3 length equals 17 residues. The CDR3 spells CASSLVPQWDRNTEAFF. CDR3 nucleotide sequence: TGTGCCAGCAGCTTAGTTCCGCAGTGGGACCGGAACACTGAAGCTTTCTTT.

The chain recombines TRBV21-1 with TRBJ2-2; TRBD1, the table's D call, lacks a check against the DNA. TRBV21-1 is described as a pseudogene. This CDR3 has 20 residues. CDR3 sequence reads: CASSKTYATLQGKGTGELFF. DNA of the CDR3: TGTGCCAGCAGCAAAACTTACGCTACCCTACAGGGAAAGGGTACCGGGGAGCTGTTTTTT.

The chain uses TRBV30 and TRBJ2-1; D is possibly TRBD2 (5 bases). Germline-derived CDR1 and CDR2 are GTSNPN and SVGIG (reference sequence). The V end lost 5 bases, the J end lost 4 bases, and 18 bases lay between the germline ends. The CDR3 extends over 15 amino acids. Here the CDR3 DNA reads TGTGCCTGGGGTACTGGACTGTATTCGTACAATGAGCAGTTCTTC. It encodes CAWGTGLYSYNEQFF.

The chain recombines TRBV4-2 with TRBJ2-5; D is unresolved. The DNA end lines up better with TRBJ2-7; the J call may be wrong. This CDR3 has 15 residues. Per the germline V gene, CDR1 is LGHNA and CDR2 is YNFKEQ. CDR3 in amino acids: CASSQVLGPDYEQYF. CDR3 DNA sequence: TGTGCCAGCAGCCAAGTTCTGGGTCCGGACTACGAGCAGTACTTC.

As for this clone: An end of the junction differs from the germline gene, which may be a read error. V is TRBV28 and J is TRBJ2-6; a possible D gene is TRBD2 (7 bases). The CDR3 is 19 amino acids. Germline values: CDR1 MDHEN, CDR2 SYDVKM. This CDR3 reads CASSPPGAGALSGANALTF. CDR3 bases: TGTGCCAGCAGCCCCCCAGGGGCGGGAGCACTCTCTGGGGCCAACGCCCTGACTTTC.